These T cell receptor beta chains were read from a single sample in a study of T cell responses to AZD1222 COVID-19 vaccine. This table comes from immunoSEQ multiplex PCR, and its TCRdb copy is limited to in-frame clones, with some not included. The sample includes 150,000 to 200,000 clones, approximately 92% of them seen just once. The source was peripheral blood, collected on day 0 of AZD1222 vaccination. The receptors shown here come from an adult in good health. CDR3s include the opening cysteine and the closing phenylalanine or tryptophan. Fields, in order: J gene, V gene, clone size, D gene, CDR3 protein, CDR3 DNA. D genes are given only for firm matches. Not every row has a clone size; where given, it reads once, few, many or a size class.

>TRBJ1-4|TRBV19|NA|NA
CASRVRTTNEKLFF
TGTGCCAGTAGAGTCCGGACAACTAATGAAAAACTGTTTTTT
>TRBJ2-5|TRBV4-2|NA|NA
CASSQALGVQETQYF
TGTGCCAGCAGCCAAGCCCTGGGGGTCCAAGAGACCCAGTACTTC
>TRBJ2-7|TRBV6-5|NA|TRBD1
CASSWSGQSFGEQYF
TGTGCCAGCAGTTGGTCGGGACAGTCGTTTGGGGAGCAGTACTTC
>TRBJ2-2|TRBV10-3|NA|NA
CAISVGGSSTGELFF
TGTGCCATCAGTGTTGGGGGCAGCAGCACCGGGGAGCTGTTTTTT
>TRBJ1-5|TRBV6-5|NA|TRBD1
CASKQGANQPQHF
TGTGCCAGCAAGCAGGGGGCGAATCAGCCCCAGCATTTT
>TRBJ2-7|TRBV6-5|NA|NA
CASSYSPTYNYEQYF
TGTGCCAGCAGTTACTCGCCGACTTACAACTACGAGCAGTACTTC
>TRBJ1-5|TRBV18|NA|NA
CASSPGTNQPQHF
TGTGCCAGCTCACCAGGAACCAATCAGCCCCAGCATTTT
>TRBJ1-1|TRBV6-5|NA|NA
CASSWDRRTEAFF
TGTGCCAGCAGTTGGGACCGACGGACTGAAGCTTTCTTT
>TRBJ2-7|TRBV5-4|NA|NA
CASSFGFQSSYEQYF
TGTGCCAGCAGCTTCGGGTTTCAGAGCTCCTACGAGCAGTACTTC
>TRBJ2-1|TRBV4-1|NA|NA
CASSREGRRSSYNEQFF
TGCGCCAGCAGCCGAGAGGGCCGGAGGAGCTCCTACAATGAGCAGTTCTTC
>TRBJ1-5|TRBV2|NA|TRBD1
CASSVRTGAGQPQHF
TGTGCCAGCAGCGTCAGGACAGGGGCAGGTCAGCCCCAGCATTTT
>TRBJ1-1|TRBV19|NA|NA
CASSITRASQTAFF
TGTGCCAGTAGTATAACCCGGGCATCCCAAACGGCTTTCTTT
>TRBJ1-3|TRBV7-2|NA|TRBD1
CASTPRGQHSGNTIYF
TGTGCCAGCACCCCCAGGGGGCAACACTCTGGAAACACCATATATTTT
>TRBJ2-1|TRBV10-2|NA|NA
CASSDPLRGNEQFF
TGCGCCAGCAGTGACCCCCTCCGGGGCAATGAGCAGTTCTTC
>TRBJ1-2|TRBV19|NA|NA
CASSLSGPDNYGYTF
TGTGCCAGTAGTCTCTCGGGCCCCGATAACTATGGCTACACCTTC
>TRBJ2-1|TRBV7-9|NA|NA
CASSLTDKGKNEQFF
TGTGCCAGCAGCTTAACCGACAAAGGGAAAAATGAGCAGTTCTTC
>TRBJ2-5|TRBV7-9|NA|TRBD2
CASSASGVETQYF
TGTGCCAGCAGCGCTAGCGGGGTCGAGACCCAGTACTTC
>TRBJ1-2|TRBV4-1|few|TRBD1
CASSQTGTVYGYTF
TGCGCCAGCAGCCAAACCGGGACAGTCTATGGCTACACCTTC
>TRBJ1-6|TRBV5-1|NA|TRBD1
CASSAGGGRGDSPLHF
TGCGCCAGCAGCGCAGGGGGGGGCCGAGGCGATTCACCCCTCCACTTT
>TRBJ1-5|TRBV19|NA|TRBD1
CASSIDPGQGGRQPQHF
TGTGCCAGTAGTATAGACCCCGGACAGGGAGGAAGACAGCCCCAGCATTTT
>TRBJ2-1|TRBV3-1/TRBV3-2|few|NA
CASSQDAGTLFSYNEQFF
TGTGCCAGCAGCCAAGACGCGGGGACCCTATTCTCCTACAATGAGCAGTTCTTC
>TRBJ1-2|TRBV6-4|NA|TRBD1
CASSARTGGAEGYTF
TGTGCCAGCAGTGCCCGGACAGGGGGCGCGGAGGGCTACACCTTC
>TRBJ1-4|TRBV7-2|NA|NA
CASSLVTATNEKLFF
TGTGCCAGCAGCTTAGTGACAGCAACTAATGAAAAACTGTTTTTT
>TRBJ1-2|TRBV3-1/TRBV3-2|NA|NA
CASSQAFGHGRGYTF
TGTGCCAGCAGCCAAGCCTTTGGACACGGCAGGGGCTACACCTTC
>TRBJ2-3|TRBV6-1|NA|NA
CASSEAIEATRVTDTQYF
TGTGCCAGCAGTGAAGCGATTGAGGCCACGCGGGTAACAGATACGCAGTATTTT
>TRBJ2-1|TRBV28|NA|TRBD2
CASSWGGGDEQFF
TGTGCCAGCAGTTGGGGGGGAGGCGATGAGCAGTTCTTC
>TRBJ1-2|TRBV29-1|once|NA
CSVSWGANYGYTF
TGCAGCGTGTCCTGGGGGGCTAACTATGGCTACACCTTC